This TCR beta chain emerged from a study of shared clonotypes between healthy human individuals. The authors loaded about 200 ng DNA, approximately 30,000 T cell genomes, into sorted-subset replicate PCRs. In the authors' workflow: Junction-only immunoSEQ data arrived without quality scores, meaning filtering differed. TCRdb's copy holds only in-frame clones and misses some; the assay was immunoSEQ multiplex PCR. V, J and clone size derive from that table, while D and trimming were established from the DNA sequence. The profile shows approximately 2.1 million clones, 85% to 95% of them singletons. CDR3 length equals 15 residues. Per the germline V gene, CDR1 is MNHNY and CDR2 is SVGAGI (reference sequence). Germline trimming cut 2 bases from V and 1 base from J; bases unmatched to any gene: 3.

The sequencing sample was made of naive CD4+ T cells from PBMCs. Indicated subset: CD45RA+ positively selected. The TCR was taken from a man aged 18-30 years in good health. Some clones in this sample may be carry-over from other donors' samples. V usage is TRBV6-6 and J usage is TRBJ1-1; TRBD1 matches 8 bases. CDR3 protein: CASSYVQGGNTEAFF. The CDR3 nucleotides are TGTGCCAGCAGTTACGTACAGGGGGGGAACACTGAAGCTTTCTTT.